This entry lists 4 T cell receptor beta chains sequenced from one sample in a study of shared clonotypes between healthy human individuals. TCRdb keeps only in-frame clones here, not all; method: immunoSEQ multiplex PCR. Found here are 1,500,000 or so clones, around 97% of them singletons; the top ten hold 1.2%. The sample was naive CD4+ T cells sorted from blood. Subset indicated: CD45RA+ positively selected. The receptors shown here come from a man younger than 40 in good health.

CDR3 loop: CASSYPGGGRETQYF. In DNA, the CDR3 is TGTGCCAGCAGTTACCCAGGGGGCGGGAGGGAGACCCAGTACTTC. The V call is TRBV6-5, the J call TRBJ2-5; the D gene could be TRBD1 or TRBD2 (8 bases each). Germline V gene lookup returns CDR1 MNHEY and CDR2 SVGAGI. V was pared by 2 bases and J by 5 bases, with 15 bases between. The CDR3 is 15 amino acids.

The rearrangement links TRBV18 to TRBJ2-3, with D possibly matching TRBD1 (6 bases). Germline assignment: CDR1 KGHSH and CDR2 LQKENI. CDR3 size: 14 residues. V shed 3 bases and J shed 6 bases, with 13 bases lying between them. CDR3 loop: CASSPSLRGDTQYF. The CDR3 DNA reads as TGTGCCAGCTCACCGAGTCTAAGGGGGGATACGCAGTATTTT.

The rearrangement links TRBV28 to TRBJ2-2; a weak D match, TRBD2 (6 bases). CDR3 length: 15 amino acids. The germline V gene encodes CDR1 MDHEN and CDR2 SYDVKM. V lost 3 bases, J lost 1 base, and 9 bases lay in between. The CDR3 loop is CASSLGGVNTGELFF. The CDR3 nucleotides are TGTGCCAGCAGTTTGGGGGGAGTGAACACCGGGGAGCTGTTTTTT.

This sequence joins TRBV28 and TRBJ2-1, with a tentative D call TRBD2 (5 bases). Trimming removed 6 bases from V and 7 bases from J, with 16 bases in between. The CDR3 covers 14 residues. The germline V gene has CDR1 MDHEN and CDR2 SYDVKM. CDR3: CASSGLKGRNEQFF. DNA for the CDR3: TGTGCCAGCAGCGGACTGAAGGGCCGGAATGAGCAGTTCTTC.